This T cell receptor (beta chain) was found in a study of Tregs in tolerant kidney transplant recipients. Germline-derived CDR1 and CDR2 are SGHNT and YYREEE (reference sequence). The CDR3 length is 15 residues. V shed 4 bases and J 9 bases; nucleotides not matched to a gene: 9. Repertoires were generated with immunoSEQ multiplex PCR, while TCRdb's copy carries only in-frame clones and drops some. This sample has about 14,000 clones, with around 80% found just once. Sequencing used Tregs from blood, obtained before the transplant. This chain links TRBV5-4 with TRBJ2-1; 11 bases map to TRBD1. This TCR was sampled from a human donor who received a combined kidney and bone marrow transplant. This CDR3 is CASSPGQGGQVEQFF. The CDR3 nucleotides are TGTGCCAGCAGCCCGGGACAGGGGGGCCAGGTTGAGCAGTTCTTC.